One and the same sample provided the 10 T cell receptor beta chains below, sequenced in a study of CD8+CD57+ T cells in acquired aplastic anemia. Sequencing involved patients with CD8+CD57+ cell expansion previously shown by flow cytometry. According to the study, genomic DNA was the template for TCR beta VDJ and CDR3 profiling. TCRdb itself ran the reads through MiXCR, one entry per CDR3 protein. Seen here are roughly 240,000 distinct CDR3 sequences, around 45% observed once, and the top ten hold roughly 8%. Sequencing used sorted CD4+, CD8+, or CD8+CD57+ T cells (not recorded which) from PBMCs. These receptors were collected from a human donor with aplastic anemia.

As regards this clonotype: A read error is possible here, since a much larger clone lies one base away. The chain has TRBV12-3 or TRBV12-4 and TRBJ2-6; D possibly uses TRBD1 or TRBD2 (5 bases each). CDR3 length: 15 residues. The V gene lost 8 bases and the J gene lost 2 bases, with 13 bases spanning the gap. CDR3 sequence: CASLMGVAGANVLTF. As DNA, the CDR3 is TGTGCCAGCCTTATGGGGGTGGCTGGGGCCAACGTCCTGACTTTC.

Here the CDR3 DNA reads TGTGCTAGTGGTTTAGAAGCCGGGACTAATCAGCCCCAGCATTTT. Amino acids: CASGLEAGTNQPQHF. The V gene is TRBV12-5, the J gene TRBJ1-5; D perhaps matches TRBD1 (5 bases). The CDR3 is 15 residues long. The germline gives CDR1 LGHNT, CDR2 FRNRAP. With 3 bases removed from V and 4 bases from J, the gap between germline ends came to 13 bases.

The CDR3 loop is CASSLDRNIYEQYF. Here the CDR3 DNA reads TGTGCCAGCAGTTTAGACAGGAATATCTACGAGCAGTACTTC. The chain employs TRBV12-3 or TRBV12-4 and TRBJ2-7; TRBD1 might be the D (5 bases). V lost 1 base and J 3 bases, leaving 10 bases between the germline ends. There are 14 residues in the CDR3.

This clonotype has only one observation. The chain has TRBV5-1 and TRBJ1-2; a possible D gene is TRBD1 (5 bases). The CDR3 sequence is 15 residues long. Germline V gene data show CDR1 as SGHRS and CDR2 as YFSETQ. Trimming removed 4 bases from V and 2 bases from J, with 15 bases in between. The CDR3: CASSLRGGMNYGYTF. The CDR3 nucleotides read TGCGCCAGCAGCCTTCGCGGGGGAATGAACTATGGCTACACCTTC.

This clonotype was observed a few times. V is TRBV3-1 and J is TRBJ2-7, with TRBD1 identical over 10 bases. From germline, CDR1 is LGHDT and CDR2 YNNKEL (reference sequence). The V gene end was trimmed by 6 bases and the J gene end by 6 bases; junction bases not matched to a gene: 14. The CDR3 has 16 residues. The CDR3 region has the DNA TGTGCCAGCAGGGGGACAGGGGCTTCCCGCTCGAGCGAGCAGTACTTC. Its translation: CASRGTGASRSSEQYF.

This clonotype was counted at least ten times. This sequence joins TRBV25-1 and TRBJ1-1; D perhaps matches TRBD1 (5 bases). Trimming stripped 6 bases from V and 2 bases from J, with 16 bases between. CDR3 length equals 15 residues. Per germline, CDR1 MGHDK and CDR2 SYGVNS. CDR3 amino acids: CASRKDIGLNTEAFF. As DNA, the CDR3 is TGTGCCAGCAGAAAGGACATAGGCCTTAACACTGAAGCTTTCTTT.

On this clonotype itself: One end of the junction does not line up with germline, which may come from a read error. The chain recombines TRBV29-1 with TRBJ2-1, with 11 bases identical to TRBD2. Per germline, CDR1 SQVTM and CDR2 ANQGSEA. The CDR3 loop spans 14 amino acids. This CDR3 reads CARRGTSGYNEQFF. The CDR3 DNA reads TGTGCCAGACGGGGGACTAGCGGCTACAATGAGCAGTTCTTC.

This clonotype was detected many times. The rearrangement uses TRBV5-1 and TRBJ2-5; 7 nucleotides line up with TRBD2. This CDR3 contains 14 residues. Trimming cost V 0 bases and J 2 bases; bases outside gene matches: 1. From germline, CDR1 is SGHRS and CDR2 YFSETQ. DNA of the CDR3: TGCGCCAGCAGCTTGGGGCGGGGGCAAGAGACCCAGTACTTC. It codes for CASSLGRGQETQYF.

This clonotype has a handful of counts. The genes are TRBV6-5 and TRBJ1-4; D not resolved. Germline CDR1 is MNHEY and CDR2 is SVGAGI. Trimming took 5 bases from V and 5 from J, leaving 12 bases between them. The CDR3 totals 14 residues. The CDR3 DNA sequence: TGTGCCAGCAGTCCAGACGGCTTAAATGAAAAACTGTTTTTT. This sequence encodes CASSPDGLNEKLFF.

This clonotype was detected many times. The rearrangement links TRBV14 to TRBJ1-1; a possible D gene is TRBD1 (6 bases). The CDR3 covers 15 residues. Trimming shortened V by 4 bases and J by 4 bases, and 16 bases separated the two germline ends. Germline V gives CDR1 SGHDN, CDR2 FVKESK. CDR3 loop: CASSPFGGQGTEAFF. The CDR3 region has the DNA TGTGCCAGCAGCCCTTTCGGGGGGCAGGGCACTGAAGCTTTCTTT.